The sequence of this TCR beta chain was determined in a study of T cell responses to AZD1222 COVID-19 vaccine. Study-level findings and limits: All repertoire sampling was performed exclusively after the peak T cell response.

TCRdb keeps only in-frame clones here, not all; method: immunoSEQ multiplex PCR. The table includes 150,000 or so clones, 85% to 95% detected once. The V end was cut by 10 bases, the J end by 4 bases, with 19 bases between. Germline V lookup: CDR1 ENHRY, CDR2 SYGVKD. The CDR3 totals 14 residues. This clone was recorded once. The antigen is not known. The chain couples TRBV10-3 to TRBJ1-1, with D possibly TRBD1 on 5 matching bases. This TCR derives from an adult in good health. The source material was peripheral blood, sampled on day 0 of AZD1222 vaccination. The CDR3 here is CATIREGPVTEAFF. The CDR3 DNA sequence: TGTGCCACCATAAGGGAGGGGCCCGTCACTGAAGCTTTCTTT.